A selection of T cell receptor beta chains follows, all from one sample in a study of T cells expressing NK-cell markers. Using the 5' RACE reads, TCRdb records one entry per CDR3 protein without DNA. Its listing shows some 410,000 distinct CDR3 sequences. The sample comprised blood T cells: a sorted CD56 or NKG2C T cell subset, CD4+ or CD8+ T cells, or bulk PBMC T cells (not recorded which). These receptors came from a woman between 18 and 70 years old in good health. Both conserved end residues are part of each CDR3.

>TRBV7-2|TRBJ1-5
CASSLERAGQGPQHF
>TRBV27|TRBJ1-6
CASSLSNGDRAPLHF
>TRBV6-2/TRBV6-3|TRBJ2-3
CASSYPPVRGSQYF
>TRBV7-9|TRBJ1-1
CASSLETAEAFF
>TRBV3-1|TRBJ1-1
CASSPRDRANREAFF
>TRBV7-9|TRBJ2-3
CASSPGLGLWGTDTQYF
>TRBV6-1|TRBJ1-5
CASRTGRVNQPQHF
>TRBV27|TRBJ1-5
CASSLMGSQPQHF
>TRBV29-1|TRBJ2-3
CSVEAGLTDTQYF
>TRBV9|TRBJ2-3
CASSPHHGQSSTDTQYF
>TRBV18|TRBJ2-1
CASSRGLDNEQFF
>TRBV24-1|TRBJ2-3
CATSERGTISTDTQYF
>TRBV20-1|TRBJ1-3
CSTRVGVGNTIYF
>TRBV29-1|TRBJ2-7
CSASGAYEQYF
>TRBV24-1|TRBJ2-2
CATSDTQGAANTGELFF
>TRBV20-1|TRBJ2-5
CSATDSIETQYF
>TRBV9|TRBJ1-2
CASSVGAAYGYTF